This passage covers 4 T cell receptor beta chains from one sample sequenced in a study of blood T cell repertoires in COVID-19. Measured with immunoSEQ multiplex PCR; TCRdb has only the in-frame clones, and not every one. The sample carries roughly 60,000 clones, about four fifths recorded once. The sequencing input was peripheral blood. All receptors derive from a man aged 55 to 70 with COVID-19, enrolled during active disease.

This chain joins TRBV7-9 and TRBJ1-1; TRBD1 might be the D (5 bases). Trimming took off 4 bases at V and 0 bases at J, with 12 bases between the two ends. The germline gives CDR1 SEHNR, CDR2 FQNEAQ (reference sequence). The CDR3 covers 15 residues. The CDR3: CASSYRLDMNTEAFF. The CDR3 coding sequence is TGTGCCAGCAGCTACAGACTGGACATGAACACTGAAGCTTTCTTT.

This chain connects TRBV7-7 to TRBJ2-7; 7 nucleotides line up with TRBD1. The CDR3 loop spans 13 amino acids. Germline CDR1 reads SSHAT; CDR2 reads FNYEAQ (reference sequence). The junction had 6 bases not matched to a gene; V was cut back by 5 bases and J by 5 bases. CDR3 DNA sequence: TGTGCCAGCAGCGCCGACAGGGTTAACGAGCAGTACTTC. It translates to CASSADRVNEQYF.

CDR3 DNA: TGTGCCATCAGTGATATGAGTTCCCGGGACACTGAAGCTTTCTTT. Its protein product is CAISDMSSRDTEAFF. The rearrangement links TRBV10-3 to TRBJ1-1; D unclear. The CDR3 runs 15 residues. V was clipped by 3 bases and J by 3 bases, with 14 bases between them. CDR1 and CDR2 from the germline V gene are ENHRY and SYGVKD.

This clone was seen once. This same CDR3 is encoded by further DNA sequences in the sample. The rearrangement uses TRBV2 and TRBJ1-1; maybe TRBD1 (6 bases). Germline values: CDR1 SNHLY, CDR2 FYNNEI. CDR3 size: 13 residues. Trimming cost V 6 bases and J 3 bases, with 11 bases left between them. The CDR3 DNA follows: TGTGCCAGCAGATTACAGGGTGACACTGAAGCTTTCTTT. Its translation is CASRLQGDTEAFF.